Listed here are 16 T cell receptor beta chains from one sample, sequenced in a study of naive and memory T cell subsets. Two oligonucleotides, mixed equimolar, formed the beta constant-region primer covering TRBC1 and TRBC2. TCRdb called the UMI-ligation and nested PCR reads again in MiXCR, with one record for every CDR3 protein. The table has about 21,000 distinct CDR3 sequences, about 10% seen once. Source material: central memory CD8+ T cells from blood. The receptor set was obtained from a human donor in good health.

This clonotype showed up just a few times. The chain uses TRBV9 and TRBJ2-7, with TRBD2 identical over 11 bases. This CDR3 spans 13 amino acids. Germline V CDR1 and CDR2: SGDLS, YYNGEE. Trimming took 8 bases from V and 5 from J; bases not matched to a gene: 6. CDR3 protein: CASSSGRADEQYF. In DNA form, the CDR3 reads TGTGCCAGTAGTAGCGGGAGGGCAGACGAGCAGTACTTC. Filled out from reference TRBV9 and TRBJ2-7, the complete variable domain reads DSGVTQTPKHLITATGQRVTLRCSPRSGDLSVYWYQQSLDQGLQFLIQYYNGEERAKGNILERFSAQQFPDLHSELNLSSLELGDSALYFCASSSGRADEQYFGPGTRLTVT.

This clonotype has a handful of counts. The chain is built from TRBV2 and TRBJ2-4; 8 bases agree with TRBD2. V dropped 7 bases and J dropped 0; count of bases not matched to a gene: 8. CDR3 length: 16 amino acids. In germline, CDR1 is SNHLY, CDR2 FYNNEI. This CDR3 is CASKSLAELAKNIQYF. The CDR3 coding sequence is TGTGCCAGCAAGTCACTAGCGGAACTAGCCAAAAACATTCAGTACTTC.

This clonotype has ten or more counts. V gene TRBV19 combines with J gene TRBJ2-3, with 10 positions matching TRBD2. Germline V gene lookup returns CDR1 LNHDA and CDR2 SQIVND (reference sequence). The CDR3 runs 15 residues. The V segment lost 6 bases and the J segment 3 bases; nucleotides outside the gene matches: 6. In nucleotides, the CDR3 is TGTGCCAGTAGCCTAGCGGGAGTCGAGACAGATACGCAGTATTTT. This encodes CASSLAGVETDTQYF.

This chain joins TRBV7-9 and TRBJ2-5, with 7 bases lining up with TRBD1. Germline V CDR1 and CDR2: SEHNR, FQNEAQ (reference sequence). The CDR3 is 14 residues long. V shed 5 bases, J shed 4 bases, and the junction held 7 bases outside the gene matches. CDR3 sequence (DNA): TGTGCCAGCAGCCGCGAGACAGGGAGAGAGACCCAGTACTTC. Protein: CASSRETGRETQYF.

This clonotype was counted many times. The rearrangement joins TRBV10-1 to TRBJ1-1; unclear D gene. V lost 3 bases and J 1 base, leaving 6 bases between the germline ends. Germline values: CDR1 WNHNN, CDR2 SYGVQD (reference sequence). CDR3 size: 13 residues. CDR3 DNA: TGCGCCAGCAGTGACAGACCGAACACTGAAGCTTTCTTT. It specifies CASSDRPNTEAFF.

The sample holds a few counts of this clonotype. J is TRBJ2-2 and V is TRBV6-1, with D possibly matching TRBD1 (6 bases). CDR1 and CDR2 from the germline V gene are MNHNS and SASEGT. This CDR3 region has 18 residues. Trimming took 2 bases from V and 6 from J, leaving 22 bases between them. The CDR3, as DNA: TGTGCCAGCAGTGAACCCCAGTCACAGGGCAGGTGGGCCGGGGAGCTGTTTTTT. It yields the protein CASSEPQSQGRWAGELFF.

The CDR3 DNA reads TGCGCCAGCAGCCAAGATTACAGGGCCTCCTACGAGCAGTACTTC. It translates to CASSQDYRASYEQYF. V gene TRBV4-3 combines with J gene TRBJ2-7; the D gene is possibly TRBD1 (6 bases). The germline CDR1 and CDR2 sequences are LGHNA and YSLEER. The V gene lost 0 bases and the J gene lost 0 bases, with 9 bases spanning the gap. The CDR3 consists of 15 residues.

This clonotype was counted many times. The V call is TRBV6-2 or TRBV6-3, the J call TRBJ1-2; 10 nucleotides match TRBD1. Germline loops: CDR1 MNHEY, CDR2 SVGEGT. The V and J ends lost 5 bases and 0 bases, in that order; junction bases with no gene match: 15. The CDR3 consists of 19 residues. CDR3 nucleotides: TGTGCCAGCAGTGTAGAAGACCGCGTGGGACAGGGGCCTAACTATGGCTACACCTTC. Residues: CASSVEDRVGQGPNYGYTF.

This clonotype was counted ten times or more. V is TRBV6-2 or TRBV6-3 and J is TRBJ2-1, with D perhaps matching TRBD2 (6 bases). This CDR3 comprises 15 residues. CDR1 is MNHEY, CDR2 SVGEGT, per germline. V shed 6 bases and J shed 6 bases, with 18 bases lying between them. CDR3 sequence (DNA): TGTGCCAGCAGCTACCCGGGGGAGACATTCAATGAGCAGTTCTTC. As protein: CASSYPGETFNEQFF.

The J gene is TRBJ2-1, the V gene TRBV5-6, with D perhaps matching TRBD1 (9 bases). Trimming took off 5 bases at V and 10 bases at J, with 22 bases between the two ends. This CDR3 is built from 15 residues. Germline V gives CDR1 SGHDT, CDR2 YYEEEE. The CDR3 coding sequence is TGTGCCAGCAGATCTGGGACAGGGCCGGGAGGGGAGCAGTTCTTC. Protein: CASRSGTGPGGEQFF.

The chain uses TRBV9 and TRBJ2-5; 12 bases match TRBD1. With V trimmed by 8 bases and J by 6 bases, 11 bases remained unmatched. Per germline, CDR1 SGDLS and CDR2 YYNGEE. The CDR3 totals 15 residues. The CDR3 here is CASTTGTGGRQTQYF. DNA for the CDR3: TGTGCCAGTACTACCGGGACAGGGGGCCGACAGACCCAGTACTTC.

This clonotype showed up many times. The chain recombines TRBV7-9 with TRBJ1-2, with D maybe TRBD1 (6 bases). This CDR3 has 17 residues. V lost 6 bases and J lost 4, with 24 bases in between. Germline lookup yields CDR1 SEHNR and CDR2 FQNEAQ (reference sequence). The CDR3 loop is CASRAATGTREGYGYTF. The DNA of the CDR3 is TGTGCCAGCAGGGCGGCGACCGGGACAAGAGAGGGCTATGGCTACACCTTC.

This clonotype was seen ten or more times. This chain uses TRBV6-4 with TRBJ1-1; D is undetermined. The CDR3 covers 13 residues. Trimming took 2 bases from V and 1 from J, leaving 5 bases between them. Germline V CDR1 and CDR2: MRHNA, SNTAGT. The CDR3 is CASSDRENTEAFF. The CDR3 DNA sequence: TGTGCCAGCAGTGACAGGGAGAACACTGAAGCTTTCTTT.

This clonotype was seen only a few times. This chain joins TRBV19 and TRBJ2-7; the D gene is possibly TRBD1 (6 bases). This CDR3 spans 13 amino acids. CDR1 is LNHDA and CDR2 is SQIVND in the germline V gene (reference sequence). Deletions cut 4 bases from V and 6 bases from J, with 13 bases between. The CDR3 DNA reads as TGTGCCAGTAGTAGCGGACAGACCACCGAGCAGTACTTC. This sequence encodes CASSSGQTTEQYF. Full variable domain (rest looked up from reference TRBV19 and TRBJ2-7): DGGITQSPKYLFRKEGQNVTLSCEQNLNHDAMYWYRQDPGQGLRLIYYSQIVNDFQKGDIAEGYSVSREKKESFPLTVTSAQKNPTAFYLCASSSGQTTEQYFGPGTRLTVT.

This clonotype was observed a few times. The CDR3 bases are TGTGCCAGCAGCTGGGGGGCGGGGAGCGATGAGCAGTACTTC. This encodes CASSWGAGSDEQYF. This chain joins TRBV5-4 and TRBJ2-7; D assignment may be TRBD1 or TRBD2 (6 bases each). The CDR3 loop spans 14 amino acids. The V end was cut by 3 bases, the J end by 7 bases, with 17 bases between. CDR1 SGHNT and CDR2 YYREEE come from the germline V gene (reference sequence).

This clonotype showed up just a few times. The chain carries TRBV5-1 and TRBJ1-1; D is uncertain. The CDR3 runs 14 residues. Trimming took off 0 bases at V and 6 bases at J, with 12 bases between the two ends. CDR1 and CDR2 from the germline V gene are SGHRS and YFSETQ. CDR3 in DNA: TGCGCCAGCAGCTTGGCCGCGGCGGGTCCTGAAGCTTTCTTT. Translation gives CASSLAAAGPEAFF.